The 16 T cell receptor beta chains listed next were all sequenced from one sample in a study of beta chain features in type 1 diabetes. Study outcomes and limitations: Moderate but significant shortening of TCRB CDR3s was recorded in all four CD4+ subsets from Type 1 diabetes patients.

Antigen specificity for these receptors is unknown. The entirety of the isolated RNA underwent reverse transcription, so expressed TCRB transcripts were sequenced. Generated by immunoSEQ multiplex PCR, the TCRdb table keeps only in-frame clones and is missing some. The sample includes around 690,000 clones, under 15% of them seen just once. Material for sequencing was naive CD4+ T cells from blood. The receptors derive from a man aged 25 to 40 with type 1 diabetes.

This clone has a handful of counts. The gene calls are TRBV5-1 and TRBJ2-4; 12 bases fit TRBD1. With 4 bases clipped from V and 4 bases from J, the junction kept 9 bases outside the gene matches. Looked up from germline, CDR1 is SGHRS and CDR2 is YFSETQ. This CDR3 spans 17 amino acids. The chain's CDR3 is CASSPRGQGALKNIQYF. As DNA, the CDR3 is TGCGCCAGCAGCCCCCGGGGACAGGGGGCCCTGAAAAACATTCAGTACTTC.

This clone was picked up a small number of times. The chain recombines TRBV25-1 with TRBJ2-3; maybe TRBD1 (6 bases). Germline lookup yields CDR1 MGHDK and CDR2 SYGVNS. Trimming cost V 5 bases and J 2 bases, with 17 bases left between them. The CDR3 is 16 amino acids. CDR3 coding DNA: TGTGCCAGCAGTACTGCCGGGACATACCCCACAGATACGCAGTATTTT. It encodes CASSTAGTYPTDTQYF. Looking up the rest from reference TRBV25-1 and TRBJ2-3 gives the full variable domain: EADIYQTPRYLVIGTGKKITLECSQTMGHDKMYWYQQDPGMELHLIHYSYGVNSTEKGDLSSESTVSRIRTEHFPLTLESARPSHTSQYLCASSTAGTYPTDTQYFGPGTRLTVL.

The V call is TRBV7-2, the J call TRBJ2-5, with TRBD2 matching 9 bases. The V gene end was trimmed by 2 bases and the J gene end by 4 bases; junction bases not matched to a gene: 14. The CDR3 spans 18 residues. From germline, CDR1 is SGHTA and CDR2 FQGNSA. The CDR3 spells CASSLMLAGATGRETQYF. The DNA for the CDR3 is TGTGCCAGCAGCTTAATGTTAGCGGGGGCCACGGGTCGAGAGACCCAGTACTTC.

The chain carries TRBV7-9 and TRBJ2-2, with 7 bases that match TRBD2. CDR3 length equals 15 residues. V lost 4 bases, J lost 7 bases, and 9 bases stayed unmatched. The germline V gene encodes CDR1 SEHNR and CDR2 FQNEAQ (reference sequence). The CDR3 nucleotides read TGTGCCAGCAGCTCCCCGACTAGCCATGACGGGGAGCTGTTTTTT. Translating gives CASSSPTSHDGELFF.

The DNA for the CDR3 is TGTGCCAGCAGCAAAGAAGTACGGGTGCGGGATGGCTACACCTTC. This gives the protein CASSKEVRVRDGYTF. The gene calls are TRBV21-1 and TRBJ1-2. TRBV21-1 is annotated as a pseudogene. This CDR3 comprises 15 residues.

V usage is TRBV30 and J usage is TRBJ2-7; tentative D call: TRBD1 (6 bases). The CDR3 contains 15 residues. Trimming cost V 1 base and J 5 bases, with 18 bases left between them. The germline CDR1 and CDR2 sequences are GTSNPN and SVGIG (reference sequence). The DNA of the CDR3 is TGTGCCTGGAGTGGAGGGGGAAACCTAGGCGACGAGCAGTACTTC. This sequence encodes CAWSGGGNLGDEQYF. The full variable domain, completed using reference TRBV30 and TRBJ2-7, is SQTIHQWPATLVQPVGSPLSLECTVEGTSNPNLYWYRQAAGRGLQLLFYSVGIGQISSEVPQNLSASRPQDRQFILSSKKLLLSDSGFYLCAWSGGGNLGDEQYFGPGTRLTVT.

This clone was detected only a few times. This chain links TRBV10-3 with TRBJ2-1, with D maybe TRBD1 (6 bases). Trimming left V 3 bases short and J 7 bases short, with 16 bases between. The CDR3 has 15 amino acids. CDR1 is ENHRY and CDR2 is SYGVKD in the germline V gene. The CDR3 sequence: CAISDPGTNQNEQFF. CDR3 bases: TGTGCCATCAGTGATCCCGGGACAAACCAAAATGAGCAGTTCTTC.

The sample holds a few counts of this clone. This chain connects TRBV13 to TRBJ1-3; D is unclear. Germline lookup yields CDR1 PRHDT and CDR2 FYEKMQ (reference sequence). This CDR3 spans 15 amino acids. Trimming removed 1 base from V and 0 bases from J, with 7 bases in between. Here the CDR3 reads CASSLVPSSGNTIYF. The DNA of the CDR3 is TGTGCCAGCAGCTTAGTACCCAGCTCTGGAAACACCATATATTTT.

This clone was detected a few times. V and J are TRBV7-2 and TRBJ2-6, with D possibly matching TRBD2 (6 bases). Germline lookup yields CDR1 SGHTA and CDR2 FQGNSA. V lost 7 bases and J 0 bases, leaving 22 bases between the germline ends. This CDR3 has 19 residues. The CDR3 spells CASTYQGGTVRSGANVLTF. CDR3 DNA sequence: TGTGCCAGCACCTACCAAGGCGGGACCGTCCGCTCTGGGGCCAACGTCCTGACTTTC. The full variable domain, rest sourced from reference TRBV7-2 and TRBJ2-6, is GAGVSQSPSNKVTEKGKDVELRCDPISGHTALYWYRQSLGQGLEFLIYFQGNSAPDKSGLPSDRFSAERTGGSVSTLTIQRTQQEDSAVYLCASTYQGGTVRSGANVLTFGAGSRLTVL.

The genes are TRBV4-3 and TRBJ1-2, with 8 bases matching TRBD1. Germline V gives CDR1 LGHNA, CDR2 YSLEER. CDR3 size: 15 residues. The J segment lost 3 bases and the V segment lost 1 base, leaving 4 bases of the junction unmatched. The CDR3 bases are TGCGCCAGCAGCCAAGGACAGGGGAGGGACTATGGCTACACCTTC. It translates to CASSQGQGRDYGYTF.

This clone was detected a few times. This rearrangement joins TRBV27 to TRBJ2-1, with 9 bases lining up with TRBD1. V shed 11 bases, J shed 2 bases, and the junction held 7 bases outside the gene matches. Per germline, CDR1 MNHEY and CDR2 SMNVEV (reference sequence). This CDR3 comprises 14 residues. The CDR3 nucleotides are TGTGCCTCAAGACAGGGGGGCACCTACAATGAGCAGTTCTTC. Translating gives CASRQGGTYNEQFF.

Only a few counts were recorded for this clone. This chain links TRBV7-9 with TRBJ2-5, with 11 bases lining up with TRBD2. Trimming at V came to 4 bases and at J to 0 bases, leaving 10 bases not matched to a gene. There are 18 residues in the CDR3. Germline V CDR1 and CDR2: SEHNR, FQNEAQ (reference sequence). CDR3 bases: TGTGCCAGCAGCTCGCCACGGGCTAGCGGGAGGTACCAAGAGACCCAGTACTTC. Amino acids: CASSSPRASGRYQETQYF. The full variable domain, with the rest looked up from reference TRBV7-9 and TRBJ2-5, is DTGVSQNPRHKITKRGQNVTFRCDPISEHNRLYWYRQTLGQGPEFLTYFQNEAQLEKSRLLSDRFSAERPKGSFSTLEIQRTEQGDSAMYLCASSSPRASGRYQETQYFGPGTRLLVL.

This clone showed up just a few times. The chain employs TRBV29-1 and TRBJ2-3; D could derive from TRBD1 or TRBD2 (6 bases each). Trimming stripped 4 bases from V and 1 base from J, with 9 bases between. Germline V CDR1 and CDR2: SQVTM, ANQGSEA. The CDR3 covers 13 residues. The CDR3 coding sequence is TGCAGCGTTGGGGGGGCCCGCACAGATACGCAGTATTTT. It yields the protein CSVGGARTDTQYF.

This clone occurred a few times. V gene TRBV9 combines with J gene TRBJ2-5; TRBD2 agrees at 7 bases. V shed 4 bases and J 2 bases; nucleotides not matched to a gene: 11. Germline CDR1 and CDR2: SGDLS and YYNGEE. The CDR3 has 16 amino acids. For the CDR3, the DNA is TGTGCCAGCAGCCCCGGGACTATAGCCGGTCAAGAGACCCAGTACTTC. Amino acid sequence: CASSPGTIAGQETQYF.

This clone turned up a few times. The chain employs TRBV25-1 and TRBJ1-6; D unclear. Germline lookup yields CDR1 MGHDK and CDR2 SYGVNS. V lost 1 base and J 7 bases, leaving 14 bases between the germline ends. The CDR3 is 16 residues long. As DNA, the CDR3 is TGTGCCAGCAGTGAATCATCTGCCGGTTTAAATTCACCCCTCCACTTT. As protein: CASSESSAGLNSPLHF.

This clone was recorded a few times. The V and J genes are TRBV29-1 and TRBJ2-1; weak D call: TRBD1 (5 bases). This CDR3 has 14 amino acids. V gave up 4 bases and J gave up 4 bases, with 14 bases separating them. Germline CDR1 reads SQVTM; CDR2 reads ANQGSEA. Written as DNA, the CDR3 is TGCAGCGTTGTTAAACAGGCATTTTACAATGAGCAGTTCTTC. It translates to CSVVKQAFYNEQFF.